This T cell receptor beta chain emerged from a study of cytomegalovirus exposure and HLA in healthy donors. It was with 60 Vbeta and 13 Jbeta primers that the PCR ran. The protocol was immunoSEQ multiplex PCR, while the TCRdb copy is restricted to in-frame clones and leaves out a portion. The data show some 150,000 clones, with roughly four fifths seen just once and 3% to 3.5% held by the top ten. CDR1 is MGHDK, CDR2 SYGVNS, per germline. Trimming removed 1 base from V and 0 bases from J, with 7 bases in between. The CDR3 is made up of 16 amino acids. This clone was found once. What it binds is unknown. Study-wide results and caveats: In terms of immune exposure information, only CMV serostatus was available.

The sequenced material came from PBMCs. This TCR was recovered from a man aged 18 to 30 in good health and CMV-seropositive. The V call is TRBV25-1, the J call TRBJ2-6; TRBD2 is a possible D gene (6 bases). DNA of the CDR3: TGTGCCAGCAGTGAATTCGGGAGCTCTGGGGCCAACGTCCTGACTTTC. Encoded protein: CASSEFGSSGANVLTF.